Sequencing of this TCR beta chain was carried out in a study of PD-L1 blockade in urothelial cancer. Generated by immunoSEQ multiplex PCR, the TCRdb table keeps only in-frame clones and is missing some. The sample has tens of thousands of clones, about 80% seen once; the top ten hold over 7.5%. This clonotype was obtained from a man aged 70 or older with urothelial cancer. Sequencing used PBMCs, obtained around atezolizumab (anti-PD-L1) treatment.

DNA for the CDR3: TGCGCCAGCAGCCAGGTCGGCCAAGGGGCCCAGTACTTC. Its translation is CASSQVGQGAQYF. The V call is TRBV4-3, the J call TRBJ2-5, with D tentatively TRBD1 (5 bases). Germline V gives CDR1 LGHNA, CDR2 YSLEER. Trimming took off 3 bases at V and 9 bases at J, with 14 bases between the two ends. The CDR3 is 13 amino acids.